These 18 T cell receptor beta chains share one sample of origin, sequenced in a study of a mutant IDH1 vaccine in newly diagnosed glioma (dated by TCRdb to the early 2020s). This sample's time point label indicates: week 35, safety follow-up. Each vaccine dose was 300 ug of a 20-mer mutant IDH1 peptide in Montanide, given subcutaneously with topical imiquimod. Antigens of these TCRs are unknown. The library was produced with the immunoSEQ multiplex PCR assay. This is the immuneACCESS table as TCRdb keeps it, with only in-frame sequences that have V and J called. A part of the clones is gone; compared with another copy, unresolved V genes explain less than half, and the rest is unexplained. Across this sample there are about 42,000 clones, with 75% to 85% seen only once. The top ten hold over 4.5% of the sample. The source was PBMCs, collected from a glioma patient whose treatment included an IDH1 peptide vaccine. These receptors were obtained from a woman between 45 and 60 years old with glioma.

Only one count was recorded for this clone. The rearrangement links TRBV6-5 to TRBJ1-3; D gene unclear. Germline loops: CDR1 MNHEY, CDR2 SVGAGI. CDR3 size: 16 residues. V gave up 0 bases and J gave up 1 base, with 10 bases separating them. CDR3 protein: CASSYSISLSGNTIYF. The CDR3 DNA reads as TGTGCCAGCAGTTACTCGATCTCTCTTTCTGGAAACACCATATATTTT.

The V call is TRBV4-1, the J call TRBJ1-5, with D uncertain. The length of the CDR3 is 15 residues. Trimming shortened V by 4 bases and J by 4 bases, and 14 bases separated the two germline ends. Germline CDR1 and CDR2: MGHRA and YSYEKL. This CDR3 reads CASSPVDPGNQPQHF. The DNA for the CDR3 is TGCGCCAGCAGCCCCGTGGATCCGGGGAATCAGCCCCAGCATTTT.

The chain has TRBV6-1 and TRBJ1-1; 8 positions agree with TRBD1. The CDR3 has 14 amino acids. The germline V gene has CDR1 MNHNS and CDR2 SASEGT. After removal of 4 bases from V and 5 bases from J, the junction contained 6 bases not matched to a gene. CDR3 nucleotides: TGTGCCAGCAGTGGGACAGGGCTTGGAACTGAAGCTTTCTTT. It encodes CASSGTGLGTEAFF.

The rearrangement uses TRBV6-5 and TRBJ1-5; the D gene is possibly TRBD1 (6 bases). V was clipped by 4 bases and J by 1 base, with 14 bases between them. The CDR3 is made up of 16 amino acids. CDR1 and CDR2 (germline): MNHEY, SVGAGI. CDR3 amino acids: CASSSQGSGSNQPQHF. The CDR3 DNA reads TGTGCCAGCAGTTCTCAGGGGTCAGGAAGCAATCAGCCCCAGCATTTT.

V gene TRBV10-3 combines with J gene TRBJ2-5; tentatively, D is TRBD2 (6 bases). V gave up 10 bases and J gave up 5 bases, with 17 bases separating them. CDR1 is ENHRY, CDR2 SYGVKD, per germline. This CDR3 region has 13 residues. For the CDR3, the DNA is TGTGCCACCAAACCCGGACTACGCGAGACCCAGTACTTC. As protein: CATKPGLRETQYF.

In this sample, this clone turned up a few times. The DNA for the CDR3 is TGCAGCGTTGAGGGGATAGTAGCTTTCTTT. Its protein product is CSVEGIVAFF. The rearrangement links TRBV29-1 to TRBJ1-1; no firm D call. Trimming stripped 3 bases from V and 10 bases from J, with 9 bases between. The germline CDR1 and CDR2 sequences are SQVTM and ANQGSEA. The length of the CDR3 is 10 residues.

J is TRBJ1-5 and V is TRBV7-2; weak D call: TRBD1 (5 bases). The V gene's germline CDR1 is SGHTA and CDR2 FQGNSA. The V end was cut by 3 bases, the J end by 3 bases, with 12 bases between. The CDR3 totals 15 residues. The CDR3 nucleotides read TGTGCCAGCAGCTTGGTAGACAGAAACAATCAGCCCCAGCATTTT. This gives the protein CASSLVDRNNQPQHF.

The chain employs TRBV30 and TRBJ1-3, with unresolved D. V dropped 1 base and J dropped 2 bases, with 9 bases sitting between them. The CDR3 is 14 amino acids. Germline V gene sequence: CDR1 GTSNPN, CDR2 SVGIG (reference sequence). The CDR3 sequence is CAWSGGSPGNTIYF. CDR3 in DNA: TGTGCCTGGAGTGGGGGTTCACCTGGAAACACCATATATTTT.

This clone appeared a single time. The chain uses TRBV4-1 and TRBJ2-5, with D tentatively TRBD2 (5 bases). The CDR3 loop spans 13 amino acids. Trimming shortened V by 0 bases and J by 3 bases, and 5 bases separated the two germline ends. Germline V gives CDR1 MGHRA, CDR2 YSYEKL. CDR3 nucleotides: TGCGCCAGCAGCCAAGATAGCGAAGAGACCCAGTACTTC. Its translation: CASSQDSEETQYF.

The chain couples TRBV7-8 to TRBJ1-4; 7 bases are shared with TRBD1. The V gene end was trimmed by 6 bases and the J gene end by 3 bases; junction bases not matched to a gene: 7. Per germline, CDR1 SGHVS and CDR2 FQNEAQ. This CDR3 has 15 residues. The CDR3 protein is CASSRTGQANEKLFF. In DNA form, the CDR3 reads TGTGCCAGCAGTCGAACCGGACAGGCTAATGAAAAACTGTTTTTT.

The chain is built from TRBV29-1 and TRBJ2-5; D tentatively fits TRBD1 or TRBD2 (5 bases each). Germline CDR1 is SQVTM and CDR2 is ANQGSEA. Between the trimmed V and J ends, which lost 6 bases and 5 bases, there was a span of 13 bases. The CDR3 spans 12 residues. CDR3 amino acids: CSVARGTETQYF. DNA for the CDR3: TGCAGCGTCGCCCGAGGGACGGAGACCCAGTACTTC. Full variable domain (rest looked up from reference TRBV29-1 and TRBJ2-5): SAVISQKPSRDICQRGTSLTIQCQVDSQVTMMFWYRQQPGQSLTLIATANQGSEATYESGFVIDKFPISRPNLTFSTLTVSNMSPEDSSIYLCSVARGTETQYFGPGTRLLVL.

This chain joins TRBV30 and TRBJ2-7, with D possibly being TRBD2 (5 bases). The V and J ends lost 2 bases and 7 bases respectively, with 21 bases between them. CDR1 and CDR2 (germline): GTSNPN, SVGIG (reference sequence). The CDR3 totals 15 residues. The CDR3 nucleotides read TGTGCCTGGAGTCTGGGCCGGGGATTAGGAATGGAGCAGTACTTC. This translates into CAWSLGRGLGMEQYF.

The rearrangement uses TRBV5-6 and TRBJ2-2; 8 bases fit TRBD2. The CDR3 consists of 19 residues. CDR1 and CDR2 from the germline V gene are SGHDT and YYEEEE. V dropped 9 bases and J dropped 5; count of bases not matched to a gene: 24. CDR3 protein: CATPGREAGAWGWTGELFF. Here the CDR3 DNA reads TGTGCCACCCCCGGCCGAGAAGCGGGGGCTTGGGGGTGGACCGGGGAGCTGTTTTTT.

This sequence joins TRBV7-8 and TRBJ1-2; a weak D match, TRBD1 (5 bases). CDR1 and CDR2 from the germline V gene are SGHVS and FQNEAQ. This CDR3 has 15 residues. V lost 5 bases, J lost 6 bases, and 19 bases lay in between. CDR3 nucleotides: TGTGCCAGCAGCCCGGACCTCGGGACTCAGGATGGCTACACCTTC. Protein: CASSPDLGTQDGYTF.

This clone was seen a single time. The rearrangement uses TRBV7-9 and TRBJ1-1; D call uncertain. V shed 0 bases and J shed 0 bases, with 8 bases lying between them. The CDR3 contains 15 residues. Germline V gene data show CDR1 as SEHNR and CDR2 as FQNEAQ (reference sequence). CDR3 loop: CASSLASQLNTEAFF. CDR3 coding DNA: TGTGCCAGCAGCTTAGCGAGCCAGTTGAACACTGAAGCTTTCTTT.

This sequence joins TRBV4-3 and TRBJ2-7; TRBD2 aligns across 8 bases. V lost 0 bases, J lost 3 bases, and 4 bases stayed unmatched. Germline loops: CDR1 LGHNA, CDR2 YSLEER. CDR3 length: 15 residues. CDR3 loop: CASSQEPTSVYEQYF. The CDR3 DNA reads as TGCGCCAGCAGCCAAGAACCGACTAGCGTCTACGAGCAGTACTTC.

The gene calls are TRBV21-1 and TRBJ1-1; TRBD1 is the table's D call, not checked against the DNA. TRBV21-1 constitutes a pseudogene. CDR3 length equals 15 residues. This chain's CDR3 is CASSKLGRGRTEAFF. The CDR3 DNA reads as TGTGCCAGCAGCAAACTCGGCAGGGGGAGGACTGAAGCTTTCTTT.

The chain recombines TRBV29-1 with TRBJ2-5, with D perhaps given as TRBD1 or TRBD2 (5 bases each). The V gene's germline CDR1 is SQVTM and CDR2 ANQGSEA. Trimming took off 4 bases at V and 4 bases at J, with 10 bases between the two ends. This CDR3 comprises 12 residues. CDR3 sequence (DNA): TGCAGCGTTGGAAGGGGAGCAGAGACCCAGTACTTC. Protein sequence: CSVGRGAETQYF.